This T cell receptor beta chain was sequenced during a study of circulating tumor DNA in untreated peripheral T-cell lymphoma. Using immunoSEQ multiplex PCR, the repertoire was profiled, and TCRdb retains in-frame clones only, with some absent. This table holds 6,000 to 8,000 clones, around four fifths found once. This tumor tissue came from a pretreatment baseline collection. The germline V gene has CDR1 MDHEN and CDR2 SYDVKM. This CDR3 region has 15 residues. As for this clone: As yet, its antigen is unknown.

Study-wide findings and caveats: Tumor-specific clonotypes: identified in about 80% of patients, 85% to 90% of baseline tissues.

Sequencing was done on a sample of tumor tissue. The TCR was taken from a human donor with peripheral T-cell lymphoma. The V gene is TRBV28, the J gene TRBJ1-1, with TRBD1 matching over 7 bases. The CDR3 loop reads CVLIRRQGKRTEAFF. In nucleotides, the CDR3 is TGTGTCCTTATACGCCGACAGGGTAAGAGGACTGAAGCTTTCTTT.